This is a list of T cell receptor beta chains from one sample in a study of brain T cells in children with intractable seizures. Generated by immunoSEQ multiplex PCR, the TCRdb table keeps only in-frame clones and is missing some. The table shows hundreds of thousands of clones, with roughly 93% occurring only once. The sequencing used peripheral blood, collected less than 6 months after surgery. The receptors originated from a boy under two years old with tuberous sclerosis and intractable seizures. Each CDR3 is given with its conserved first and last residue. The order of the fields is V gene, D gene, J gene, clone size, CDR3 protein, CDR3 DNA. D genes are given only for firm matches. Only part of the rows carry a size: once, few, many, or a class if the clone is expanded.

TRBV6-5	TRBD2	TRBJ2-2	NA	CAGSGSGTGELFF	TGTGCCGGTAGCGGGAGCGGGACCGGGGAGCTGTTTTTT
TRBV2	NA	TRBJ1-1	NA	CASSGFRNTEAFF	TGTGCCAGCAGTGGGTTTAGGAACACTGAAGCTTTCTTT
TRBV29-1	NA	TRBJ1-2	NA	CSVSQGLSYTF	TGCAGCGTTAGCCAGGGGTTGAGCTACACCTTC
TRBV19	NA	TRBJ1-5	NA	CASNGAYSNQPQHF	TGTGCCAGTAACGGCGCTTATAGCAATCAGCCCCAGCATTTT
TRBV6-4	TRBD2	TRBJ2-1	once	CASSDSTAGRDEQFF	TGTGCCAGCAGTGACTCGACAGCGGGGAGGGATGAGCAGTTCTTC
TRBV27	NA	TRBJ1-1	NA	CASSSPGGPGTEAFF	TGTGCCAGCAGTTCCCCTGGGGGCCCTGGGACTGAAGCTTTCTTT
TRBV2	NA	TRBJ2-1	NA	CASDKNNEQFF	TGTGCCAGCGATAAAAACAATGAGCAGTTCTTC
TRBV3-1/TRBV3-2	NA	TRBJ1-6	NA	CASSQDEGAGSNSPLHF	TGTGCCAGCAGCCAAGATGAGGGAGCTGGGAGTAATTCACCCCTCCACTTT
TRBV4-1	TRBD2	TRBJ2-5	once	CASSHLAGAGRETQYF	TGCGCCAGCAGCCACCTAGCGGGGGCGGGGCGAGAGACCCAGTACTTC
TRBV9	NA	TRBJ1-2	once	CASSTRTGVGAYGYTF	TGTGCCAGCAGCACTCGGACCGGAGTAGGCGCCTATGGCTACACCTTC
TRBV6-5	NA	TRBJ1-6	NA	CASTPQTVPNSPLHF	TGTGCCAGCACCCCCCAGACAGTACCCAATTCACCCCTCCACTTT
TRBV19	TRBD1	TRBJ1-2	NA	CASTPGRGVYGYTF	TGTGCCAGTACGCCCGGCAGGGGGGTCTATGGCTACACCTTC
TRBV19	NA	TRBJ1-2	NA	CASSTAGTPLVF	TGTGCCAGTAGTACGGCCGGGACCCCGCTTGTCTTC
TRBV10-2	TRBD2	TRBJ2-2	NA	CASRIAGLAGELFF	TGCGCCAGCAGAATCGCCGGACTAGCCGGGGAGCTGTTTTTT
TRBV11-2	TRBD2	TRBJ2-3	NA	CASSYTIAGGGDTQYF	TGTGCCAGCAGCTATACCATAGCGGGAGGGGGGGATACGCAGTATTTT
TRBV27	TRBD2	TRBJ2-7	NA	CASKPSGSSYEQYF	TGTGCCAGCAAACCCAGCGGGAGTTCCTACGAGCAGTACTTC
TRBV19	TRBD2	TRBJ2-3	NA	CASSLGLAGGLNTDTQYF	TGTGCCAGTAGTCTGGGACTAGCGGGGGGGCTAAACACAGATACGCAGTATTTT
TRBV4-1	TRBD1	TRBJ1-6	once	CASSQDPLGQYIPPLHF	TGCGCCAGCAGCCAAGACCCCCTGGGACAGTATATTCCACCCCTCCACTTT
TRBV9	NA	TRBJ2-7	NA	CASSVGPTYEQYF	TGTGCCAGCAGCGTTGGCCCGACCTACGAGCAGTACTTC
TRBV6-1	NA	TRBJ1-2	once	CASSENSHPSNYGYTF	TGTGCCAGCAGTGAAAATTCCCACCCCTCTAACTATGGCTACACCTTC
TRBV4-1	NA	TRBJ1-1	NA	CASSQVRVETEAFF	TGCGCCAGCAGCCAAGTAAGGGTTGAAACTGAAGCTTTCTTT
TRBV3-1/TRBV3-2	NA	TRBJ1-3	few	CASSQDTGNTIYF	TGTGCCAGCAGCCAAGATACAGGAAACACCATATATTTT
TRBV7-8	NA	TRBJ1-2	NA	CASSSTGLGYGYTF	TGTGCCAGCAGCTCGACAGGACTTGGCTATGGCTACACCTTC
TRBV5-6	TRBD1	TRBJ1-5	NA	CASSLGTGSQPQHF	TGTGCCAGCAGCTTAGGGACAGGGAGCCAGCCCCAGCATTTT
TRBV6-5	NA	TRBJ1-2	once	CATYGGYSYGYTF	TGTGCCACCTACGGCGGTTACTCCTATGGCTACACCTTC
TRBV5-1	NA	TRBJ2-1	NA	CASSSLGPTGNNEQFF	TGCGCCAGCAGCTCCCTCGGACCGACGGGTAACAATGAGCAGTTCTTC
TRBV5-4	NA	TRBJ2-7	once	CASSVDGRIYEQYF	TGTGCCAGCAGCGTGGACGGGAGAATCTACGAGCAGTACTTC
TRBV7-9	TRBD2	TRBJ2-3	NA	CASRQTSVPDTQYF	TGTGCCAGCAGGCAGACTAGCGTCCCAGATACGCAGTATTTT
TRBV7-9	NA	TRBJ2-2	NA	CASSPSLTGELFF	TGTGCCAGCAGCCCCAGTCTGACCGGGGAGCTGTTTTTT
TRBV5-1	TRBD1	TRBJ1-2	NA	CASSLVGQGGGYTF	TGCGCCAGCAGCTTGGTTGGACAGGGGGGTGGCTACACCTTC
TRBV5-1	NA	TRBJ2-7	NA	CASSLEAGVDEQYF	TGCGCCAGCAGCTTGGAGGCAGGGGTGGACGAGCAGTACTTC
TRBV13	NA	TRBJ2-7	NA	CASSALDRHYEQYF	TGTGCCAGCAGCGCCTTGGACAGACACTACGAGCAGTACTTC
TRBV4-1	NA	TRBJ2-7	NA	CASSQVNGWTYEQYF	TGCGCCAGCAGCCAAGTTAACGGATGGACTTACGAGCAGTACTTC
TRBV9	NA	TRBJ1-3	NA	CASSVGPSGNTIYF	TGTGCCAGCAGCGTCGGTCCCTCTGGAAACACCATATATTTT
TRBV19	NA	TRBJ1-4	NA	CASSVRMTNEKLFF	TGTGCCAGTAGTGTCCGGATGACTAATGAAAAACTGTTTTTT
TRBV29-1	TRBD2	TRBJ2-3	NA	CSVAASGATDTQYF	TGCAGCGTCGCGGCTAGCGGAGCGACAGATACGCAGTATTTT
TRBV18	NA	TRBJ1-3	NA	CASSLDISFSGNTIYF	TGTGCCAGCTCACTGGACATCTCCTTCTCTGGAAACACCATATATTTT
TRBV19	NA	TRBJ1-1	once	CASSGGGNTEAFF	TGTGCCAGTAGTGGGGGGGGGAACACTGAAGCTTTCTTT
TRBV29-1	NA	TRBJ2-5	NA	CSVEPRGRPKETQYF	TGCAGCGTTGAACCCCGGGGCAGGCCAAAAGAGACCCAGTACTTC
TRBV11-2	NA	TRBJ2-2	NA	CASGPGELFF	TGTGCCAGCGGGCCCGGGGAGCTGTTTTTT
TRBV28	NA	TRBJ1-2	NA	CASRTPGFYGYTF	TGTGCCAGCAGGACTCCGGGATTCTATGGCTACACCTTC